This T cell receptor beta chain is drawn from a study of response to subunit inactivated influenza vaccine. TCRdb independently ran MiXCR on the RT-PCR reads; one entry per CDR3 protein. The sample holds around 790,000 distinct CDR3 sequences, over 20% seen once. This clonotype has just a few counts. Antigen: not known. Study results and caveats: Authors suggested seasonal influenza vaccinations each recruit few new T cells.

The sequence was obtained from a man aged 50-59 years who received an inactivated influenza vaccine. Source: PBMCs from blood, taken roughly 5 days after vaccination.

CDR3 loop: CASSGGTSGAVGNEQFF. In DNA form, the CDR3 reads TGTGCCAGCAGCGGGGGGACTAGCGGGGCCGTAGGGAATGAGCAGTTCTTC. The rearrangement joins TRBV12-3 or TRBV12-4 to TRBJ2-1; 13 bases line up with TRBD2. This CDR3 region has 17 residues. V lost 6 bases, J lost 7 bases, and 12 bases stayed unmatched.